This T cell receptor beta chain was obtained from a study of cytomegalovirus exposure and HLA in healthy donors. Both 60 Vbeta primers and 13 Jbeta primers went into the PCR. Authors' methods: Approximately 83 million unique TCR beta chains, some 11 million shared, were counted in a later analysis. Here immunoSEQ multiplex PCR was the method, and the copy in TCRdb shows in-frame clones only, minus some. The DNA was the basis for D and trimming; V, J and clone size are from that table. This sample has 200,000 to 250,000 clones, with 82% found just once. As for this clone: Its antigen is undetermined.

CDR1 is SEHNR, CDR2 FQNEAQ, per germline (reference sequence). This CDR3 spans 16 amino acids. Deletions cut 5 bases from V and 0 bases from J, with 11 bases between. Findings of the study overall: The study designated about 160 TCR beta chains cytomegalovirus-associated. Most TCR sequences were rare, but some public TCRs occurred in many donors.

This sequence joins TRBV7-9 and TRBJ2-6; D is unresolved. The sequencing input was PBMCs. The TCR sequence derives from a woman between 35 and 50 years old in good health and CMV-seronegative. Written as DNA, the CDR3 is TGTGCCAGCAGCCTTCGAGTCACCTCTGGGGCCAACGTCCTGACTTTC. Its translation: CASSLRVTSGANVLTF.